This T cell receptor beta chain was documented in a study of regulatory T cells in long-lasting Graves disease. Building the TCR beta libraries relied on iRepertoire HTBI primers, and CDR3 regions underwent Arm-PCR. Each CDR3 protein gets one entry after TCRdb re-called the multiplex PCR reads with MiXCR. Counted here are around 320,000 distinct CDR3 sequences, roughly a sixth occurring once; the ten biggest clones make up roughly 27%. The time point here: newly diagnosed GD, antithyroid drugs for less than 3 months. Scientists built the TCR library using RNA that was extracted from PBMCs. The CDR3 totals 14 residues. V was shortened by 5 bases and J by 5 bases, with 16 bases between the two germline ends. Germline-derived CDR1 and CDR2 are SEHNR and FQNEAQ (reference sequence). Study-level points and caveats: The number of shared public clonotypes was higher in persistent patients (approximately 2,500) than new patients (approximately 1,000).

This clonotype was recorded at least ten times. Its specificity is unknown. The sample was also reused in another study, on T cells in Graves' hyperthyroidism and ophthalmopathy.

The TCR originated in a middle-aged man with Graves disease. This chain uses TRBV7-9 with TRBJ2-7; TRBD1 might be the D (6 bases). Specimen: peripheral blood mononuclear cells (PBMCs), collected at new diagnosis, from a patient treated with antithyroid drugs. The CDR3 bases are TGTGCCAGCAGCCGAAGACAGGCGATGGACGAGCAGTACTTC. Translating it yields CASSRRQAMDEQYF.